This paragraph reports one TCR beta chain. Clones were sequenced by immunoSEQ multiplex PCR, and TCRdb holds only the in-frame ones, with some missing. The sample has 80,000 to 100,000 clones, 70% to 90% seen once. The CDR3 is 13 residues long. CDR1 MRHNA and CDR2 SNTAGT come from the germline V gene. V lost 3 bases, J lost 0 bases, and 4 bases lay in between. This sample is drawn from a study of T cells after somatic rescue of genetic block. The chain combines TRBV6-4 with TRBJ2-3; D remains unclear. The sequenced material came from peripheral blood mononuclear cells (PBMCs). The source of this sequence is a woman younger than 30. CDR3 region: CASSERSTDTQYF. CDR3 in DNA: TGTGCCAGCAGTGAACGGAGCACAGATACGCAGTATTTT.